This T cell receptor (beta chain) was retrieved from a study of T cells in Graves' hyperthyroidism and ophthalmopathy. Study-wide context: Peripheral blood was collected at initial diagnosis, before any treatment.

Study-level results: Appearing also in blood were most of the thyroid clonotypes expanded above 0.001.

Criteria for exclusion of patients were uncontrolled infection, other autoimmune disease, pregnancy or lactation. Clinical symptoms, serum thyroxine and TRAb, thyroid ultrasound and orbital computed tomography together formed the diagnostic basis. The CDR3 is made up of 15 amino acids. Losses at the gene ends were 5 bases for V and 7 bases for J; bases not matched to a gene: 7. Germline-derived CDR1 and CDR2 are SGHTA and FQGNSA. This clonotype was seen ten or more times. Its antigen is not known. Amplified TCR beta CDR3 regions derived from RNA transcripts. RT-PCR in the first round (using the HTBI primer set) targeted the TCR CDR3. TCRdb independently ran MiXCR on the multiplex PCR reads; one entry per CDR3 protein. The table lists 480,000 or so distinct CDR3 sequences, 14% of them singletons.

Sequenced input: blood. The chain combines TRBV7-2 with TRBJ2-1, with 11 bases fitting TRBD2. The TCR originated in a woman younger than 30 with Graves' hyperthyroidism. The CDR3 sequence is CASSLLAGVSNEQFF. The DNA of the CDR3 is TGTGCCAGCAGCCTACTAGCGGGAGTGTCTAATGAGCAGTTCTTC.